Listed below are T cell receptor beta chains from one sample, sequenced in a study of T cell responses to AZD1222 COVID-19 vaccine. Data came from immunoSEQ multiplex PCR; TCRdb stores just in-frame clones and leaves some out. This sample has more than 80,000 clones, with 70% to 90% found just once. This specimen consisted of peripheral blood, obtained 28 days after the second AZD1222 dose. These receptor sequences come from an adult who received the AZD1222 COVID-19 vaccine. CDR3s include the opening cysteine and the closing phenylalanine or tryptophan. A D gene is named only where the DNA matches it firmly. Only some rows state a clone size, as once, few, many or a class for expanded clones.

len	j_gene	abundance	v_gene	d_gene	CDR3aa	CDR3nt
17	TRBJ2-1	.	TRBV6-2/TRBV6-3	TRBD2	CASSTRREGPHGNEQFF	TGTGCCAGCAGTACTAGGCGGGAGGGCCCTCATGGAAATGAGCAGTTCTTC
13	TRBJ1-5	few	TRBV19	.	CASSRTFNQPQHF	TGTGCCAGTAGTCGGACCTTCAATCAGCCCCAGCATTTT
16	TRBJ2-1	.	TRBV27	TRBD1	CASNLRGQLSYNEQFF	TGTGCCAGCAACCTACGGGGACAGCTCTCCTACAATGAGCAGTTCTTC
15	TRBJ2-3	.	TRBV5-1	.	CASSLFSTNTDTQYF	TGCGCCAGCAGCTTGTTTTCTACCAACACAGATACGCAGTATTTT
15	TRBJ2-6	.	TRBV2	.	CASSRRSSGANVLTF	TGTGCCAGCAGCAGGCGGAGTTCTGGGGCCAACGTCCTGACTTTC
14	TRBJ1-1	.	TRBV24-1	.	CATSDHGENTEAFF	TGTGCCACCAGTGACCATGGGGAGAACACTGAAGCTTTCTTT
13	TRBJ1-5	.	TRBV7-4	.	CTPKQGLNQPQHF	TGTACTCCTAAACAGGGCCTCAATCAGCCCCAGCATTTT
14	TRBJ2-5	.	TRBV7-6	.	CASSLAGGSETQYF	TGTGCCAGCAGCTTAGCGGGGGGATCGGAGACCCAGTACTTC
15	TRBJ1-2	once	TRBV27	TRBD1	CASSPYRGGSYGYTF	TGTGCCAGCAGTCCCTACAGGGGAGGTAGCTATGGCTACACCTTC
13	TRBJ2-1	.	TRBV7-3	.	CASSYSPRDEQFF	TGTGCCAGCAGCTACTCCCCTAGGGATGAGCAGTTCTTC
16	TRBJ2-3	.	TRBV4-2	TRBD2	CASSQVGLADTDTQYF	TGTGCCAGCAGCCAAGTAGGGCTAGCGGATACAGATACGCAGTATTTT
15	TRBJ2-2	.	TRBV5-1	TRBD2	CASSFSGGNTGELFF	TGCGCCAGCAGCTTTAGCGGGGGGAACACCGGGGAGCTGTTTTTT
15	TRBJ2-3	.	TRBV7-6	.	CASSQEGVGGGTQYF	TGTGCCAGCAGCCAAGAAGGGGTGGGAGGGGGTACGCAGTATTTT
14	TRBJ2-5	.	TRBV5-5	.	CASSFLSGVETQYF	TGTGCCAGCAGCTTCCTTTCGGGCGTGGAGACCCAGTACTTC
13	TRBJ2-3	.	TRBV6-6	.	CASSLRGTDTQYF	TGTGCCAGCAGTTTGCGGGGCACAGATACGCAGTATTTT
15	TRBJ1-1	.	TRBV11-2	.	CASSLPGAENTEAFF	TGTGCCAGCAGCTTACCGGGGGCCGAGAACACTGAAGCTTTCTTT
17	TRBJ2-1	.	TRBV10-3	TRBD2	CAISVIGLAGEDNEQFF	TGTGCCATCAGTGTGATCGGACTAGCGGGGGAGGACAATGAGCAGTTCTTC
14	TRBJ1-5	.	TRBV11-2	.	CASSQGRGNQPQHF	TGTGCCAGCAGCCAGGGGCGCGGCAATCAGCCCCAGCATTTT
14	TRBJ2-3	once	TRBV7-2	.	CASSLGVGTDTQYF	TGTGCCAGCAGCTTGGGGGTGGGGACAGATACGCAGTATTTT
14	TRBJ1-2	.	TRBV7-3	TRBD1	CASSFTGGADGYTF	TGTGCCAGCAGCTTTACAGGGGGCGCAGATGGCTACACCTTC
11	TRBJ1-2	once	TRBV5-6	.	CASSFGLGYTF	TGTGCCAGCAGCTTTGGGCTCGGCTACACCTTC
15	TRBJ2-7	.	TRBV27	TRBD1	CASTPRPGGAYEQYF	TGTGCCAGCACCCCTCGGCCAGGGGGCGCCTACGAGCAGTACTTC
14	TRBJ2-7	.	TRBV25-1	.	CASSEPGRFYEQYF	TGTGCCAGCAGTGAACCAGGACGGTTCTACGAGCAGTACTTC
13	TRBJ1-4	few	TRBV12-3/TRBV12-4	.	CASRGGMNEKLFF	TGTGCCAGCCGGGGGGGTATGAATGAAAAACTGTTTTTT